These T cell receptor beta chains were read from a single sample in a study of T-cell memory formation after mild COVID-19. MiXCR was run by TCRdb on the 5' RACE reads, yielding one entry per CDR3 protein. The table has hundreds of thousands of distinct CDR3 sequences, approximately 15% seen once. Material: PBMCs or a T cell subset sorted from them (not recorded which). The receptors shown here come from a young man who had mild COVID-19 (a few samples of this study predate the infection). Cell type and time point are not known. The CDR3 runs from the conserved cysteine through the conserved F or W. D genes are given only for firm matches. Clone size, where shown, is once, few, many, or a class for clones that have expanded.

D gene,J gene,V gene,clone size,CDR3 DNA,CDR3 protein
NA,TRBJ2-2,TRBV25-1,many,TGTGCCAGCAACACCAACACCGGGGAGCTGTTTTTT,CASNTNTGELFF
NA,TRBJ1-1,TRBV6-2/TRBV6-3,NA,TGTGCCAGCAGTTCTATTTTCGGGACTGAAGCTTTCTTT,CASSSIFGTEAFF
TRBD2,TRBJ2-2,TRBV6-6,few,TGTGCCAGTAAGACTAGCGGGGGCCCCGGGGAGCTGTTTTTT,CASKTSGGPGELFF
NA,TRBJ2-3,TRBV7-2,few,TGTGCCAGCAGTCCATCCTTGGATACGCAGTATTTT,CASSPSLDTQYF
NA,TRBJ2-7,TRBV13,few,TGTGCCAGCAGCTTCTCGGGTTGGGGGGCCAAAAGCGAGCAGTACTTC,CASSFSGWGAKSEQYF
NA,TRBJ2-1,TRBV7-6,NA,TGTGCCAGCAGCTTAGGAGGTGGGACTTCCTACAATGAGCAGTTCTTC,CASSLGGGTSYNEQFF
TRBD1,TRBJ1-5,TRBV11-2,few,TGTGCCAGCAGCCAAGGACAGGGGGCAAGGAATCAGCCCCAGCATTTT,CASSQGQGARNQPQHF
TRBD1,TRBJ2-3,TRBV20-1,NA,TGCAGTGCGGAGGGACAGGGGGCCGGGGATACGCAGTATTTT,CSAEGQGAGDTQYF
NA,TRBJ2-7,TRBV4-3,few,TGCGCCAGCAGCCACGAATGGCCAGGGATTACCTACGAGCAGTACTTC,CASSHEWPGITYEQYF
NA,TRBJ2-1,TRBV2,NA,TGTGCCAGCAAACGGGACCGCAACAATGAGCAGTTCTTC,CASKRDRNNEQFF
NA,TRBJ1-1,TRBV20-1,few,TGCAGTGCTAGACTCGGGGGCGCGAACACTGAAGCTTTCTTT,CSARLGGANTEAFF
NA,TRBJ2-1,TRBV24-1,few,TGTGCCACCTCCATGGCAGTTTACAATGAGCAGTTCTTC,CATSMAVYNEQFF
NA,TRBJ2-1,TRBV6-2/TRBV6-3,few,TGTGCCAGCAGTTCCCTTAGGGCCTGGGAGCAGTTCTTC,CASSSLRAWEQFF
TRBD1,TRBJ1-2,TRBV29-1,few,TGCAGCGTTCTAAAGTTGACAGGGACTTCCTATGGCTACACCTTC,CSVLKLTGTSYGYTF
TRBD2,TRBJ2-1,TRBV7-8,NA,TGTGCCAGCAGCTTAGCTGAGGGAGGGAACAATGAGCAGTTCTTC,CASSLAEGGNNEQFF
TRBD2,TRBJ2-5,TRBV12-3/TRBV12-4,NA,TGTGCCAGCAATGGCGGGGGGCTCCTCCAAGAGACCCAGTACTTC,CASNGGGLLQETQYF
NA,TRBJ2-7,TRBV12-3/TRBV12-4,many,TGTGCCAGCAGTTTTAGGACTGCCTCCGAGCAGTACTTC,CASSFRTASEQYF
NA,TRBJ1-3,TRBV7-9,few,TGTGCCAGCAGCAGTTTCGACGGCCACTCTGGAAACACCATATATTTT,CASSSFDGHSGNTIYF
NA,TRBJ2-4,TRBV5-1,NA,TGCGCCAGCAGCTTGGTAGGGGCTAATCCCATTCAGTACTTC,CASSLVGANPIQYF
TRBD1,TRBJ1-2,TRBV12-3/TRBV12-4,few,TGTGCCATTCCCGACAGGGGGCTTGCCTATGGCTACACCTTC,CAIPDRGLAYGYTF
NA,TRBJ2-2,TRBV7-9,NA,TGTGCCAGCAGCGTTAGTGGCTCCCACAGGGCGAGCACCGGGGAGCTGTTTTTT,CASSVSGSHRASTGELFF
TRBD2,TRBJ2-3,TRBV2,many,TGTGCCAGCAGTGTCGGGCGGGGGGGCACAGATACGCAGTATTTT,CASSVGRGGTDTQYF
NA,TRBJ2-5,TRBV13,NA,TGTGCCAGCAGCTCCGGGGCCGACGGGCGGGAGACCCAGTACTTC,CASSSGADGRETQYF
TRBD1,TRBJ1-4,TRBV6-1,once,TGTGCCAGCAGTCGACCGGGACAGGGGGATGAAAAACTGTTTTTT,CASSRPGQGDEKLFF
TRBD2,TRBJ2-1,TRBV7-2,NA,TGTGCCAGCAGCTTCTCTAGCGGGGGAGGCTACAATGAGCAGTTCTTC,CASSFSSGGGYNEQFF
TRBD1,TRBJ1-1,TRBV4-1,few,TGCGCCAGCAGCCAACCCACAGGACAGGGGGTGAACACTGAAGCTTTCTTT,CASSQPTGQGVNTEAFF
NA,TRBJ2-5,TRBV29-1,NA,TGCAGCGTTGATACAAACCAAGAGACCCAGTACTTC,CSVDTNQETQYF
TRBD2,TRBJ2-5,TRBV29-1,many,TGCAGCGTTAGCGGGGGGATCCAAGAGACCCAGTACTTC,CSVSGGIQETQYF
NA,TRBJ2-3,TRBV7-8,NA,TGTGCCAGCAGCCCTGGGGGCCAGCCAAATACGCAGTATTTT,CASSPGGQPNTQYF
TRBD1,TRBJ2-1,TRBV3-1,NA,TGTGCCAGCAGCCCGCAGGGGGGACAGGGGGCTTGCAATGAGCAGTTCTTC,CASSPQGGQGACNEQFF
NA,TRBJ2-6,TRBV7-2,few,TGTGCCAGCAGCTTAGACGGGGGCGCAACTTGGGCCAACGTCCTGACTTTC,CASSLDGGATWANVLTF
NA,TRBJ2-7,TRBV28,NA,TGTGCCAGCAGTTTGGGGACCGCCAGCGGAGCTTACGAGCAGTACTTC,CASSLGTASGAYEQYF
TRBD2,TRBJ2-2,TRBV7-6,NA,TGTGCCAGCAGCTTAATTCCTTCCGGGACTAGCGGCTACACCGGGGAGCTGTTTTTT,CASSLIPSGTSGYTGELFF
NA,TRBJ1-5,TRBV20-1,few,TGCAGTGCTAGAGCCCTTAGGGGGGTGTACGGCAATCAGCCCCAGCATTTT,CSARALRGVYGNQPQHF
NA,TRBJ2-5,TRBV5-1,NA,TGCGCCAGCACCATGGCAGGGGCGGAGGAGACCCAGTACTTC,CASTMAGAEETQYF
NA,TRBJ1-1,TRBV12-3/TRBV12-4,NA,TGTGCCAGCAGTTTACTGGTTGGTGACACTGAAGCTTTCTTT,CASSLLVGDTEAFF
TRBD1,TRBJ2-7,TRBV19,few,TGTGCCAGTAGTATAAACAGGGGCTACGAGCAGTACTTC,CASSINRGYEQYF
TRBD1,TRBJ2-7,TRBV6-5,NA,TGTGCCAGCAGTCCCCAGGGGGAATACTACGAGCAGTACTTC,CASSPQGEYYEQYF
NA,TRBJ2-3,TRBV11-2,many,TGTGCCAGCAGCGAGAGGTATATGGGATCTGGAACAGATACGCAGTATTTT,CASSERYMGSGTDTQYF
NA,TRBJ2-3,TRBV19,NA,TGTGCCAGTAGTATCAGGCATGAAGATACGCAGTATTTT,CASSIRHEDTQYF
TRBD1,TRBJ1-5,TRBV28,NA,TGTGCCAGCAGTTTATACGTCAGTGGGACAGGGAGCAATCAGCCCCAGCATTTT,CASSLYVSGTGSNQPQHF
NA,TRBJ2-7,TRBV12-3/TRBV12-4,NA,TGTGCCAGCAGTTCTGGCGAGCGGCATACCTACGAGCAGTACTTC,CASSSGERHTYEQYF
NA,TRBJ2-5,TRBV29-1,many,TGCAGCGTTGAAAGCCAAGAGACCCAGTACTTC,CSVESQETQYF
TRBD2,TRBJ2-3,TRBV6-2/TRBV6-3,NA,TGTGCCAGCAGGCCCCTAGCGGGGGGGCTACCAGATACGCAGTATTTT,CASRPLAGGLPDTQYF
TRBD1,TRBJ1-2,TRBV20-1,NA,TGCAGTGCTAGGAGAACAGGGGGCCATGGCTACACCTTC,CSARRTGGHGYTF
NA,TRBJ2-5,TRBV4-1,many,TGCGCCAGCAGCCCCCCGCTTTCAGAGACCCAGTACTTC,CASSPPLSETQYF
NA,TRBJ1-2,TRBV4-3,many,TGCGCCAGCAGCCAAGATTTATGGCAGAACTATGGCTACACCTTC,CASSQDLWQNYGYTF
NA,TRBJ2-3,TRBV13,many,TGTGCCAGCAGCTTAGGTTGGGGTTTGGATACGCAGTATTTT,CASSLGWGLDTQYF